Sequencing of this T cell receptor beta chain was carried out in a study of CD8+CD57+ T cells in acquired aplastic anemia. Investigators profiled TCR beta VDJ and CDR3 from genomic DNA template. A single record per CDR3 protein comes from TCRdb applying MiXCR to the reads. The table shows a few hundred thousand distinct CDR3 sequences, with roughly 55% occurring only once. Germline trimming cut 3 bases from V and 1 base from J; bases unmatched to any gene: 12. The CDR3 loop spans 17 amino acids. Germline values: CDR1 SGHRS, CDR2 YFSETQ. The rearrangement uses TRBV5-1 and TRBJ1-1; 7 bases fit TRBD1. The source material was sorted CD4+, CD8+, or CD8+CD57+ T cells (not recorded which) from PBMCs. This TCR derives from a human donor in good health. The CDR3 loop is CASSWRGQEAKNTEAFF. CDR3 DNA: TGCGCCAGCAGCTGGCGCGGACAGGAGGCCAAGAACACTGAAGCTTTCTTT.